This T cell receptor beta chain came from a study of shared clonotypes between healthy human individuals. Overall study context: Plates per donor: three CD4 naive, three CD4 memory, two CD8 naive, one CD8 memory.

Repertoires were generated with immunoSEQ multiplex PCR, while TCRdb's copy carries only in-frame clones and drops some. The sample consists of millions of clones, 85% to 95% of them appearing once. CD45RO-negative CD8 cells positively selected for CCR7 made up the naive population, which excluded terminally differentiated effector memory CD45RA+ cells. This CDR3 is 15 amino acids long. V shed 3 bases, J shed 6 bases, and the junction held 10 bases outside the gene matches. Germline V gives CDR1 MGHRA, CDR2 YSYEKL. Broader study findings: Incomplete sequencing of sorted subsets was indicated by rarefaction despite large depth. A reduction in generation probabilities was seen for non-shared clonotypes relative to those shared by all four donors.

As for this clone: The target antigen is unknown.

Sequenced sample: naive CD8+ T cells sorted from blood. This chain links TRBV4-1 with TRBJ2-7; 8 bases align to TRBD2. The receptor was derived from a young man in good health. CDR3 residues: CASSHRGGLEGEQYF. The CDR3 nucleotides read TGCGCCAGCAGCCACCGTGGGGGACTAGAGGGCGAGCAGTACTTC.